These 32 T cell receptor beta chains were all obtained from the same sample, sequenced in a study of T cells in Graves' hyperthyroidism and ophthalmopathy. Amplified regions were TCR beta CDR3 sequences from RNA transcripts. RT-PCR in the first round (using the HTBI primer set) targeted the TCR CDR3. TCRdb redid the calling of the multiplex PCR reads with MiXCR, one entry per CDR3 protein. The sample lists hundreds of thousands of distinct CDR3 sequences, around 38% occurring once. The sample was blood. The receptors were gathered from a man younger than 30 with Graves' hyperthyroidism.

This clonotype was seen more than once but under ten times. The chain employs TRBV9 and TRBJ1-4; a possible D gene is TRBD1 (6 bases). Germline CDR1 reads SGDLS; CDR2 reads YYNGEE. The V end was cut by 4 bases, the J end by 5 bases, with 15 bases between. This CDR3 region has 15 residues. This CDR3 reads CASSPWGGLNEKLFF. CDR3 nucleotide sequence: TGTGCCAGCAGCCCCTGGGGGGGGCTCAATGAAAAACTGTTTTTT.

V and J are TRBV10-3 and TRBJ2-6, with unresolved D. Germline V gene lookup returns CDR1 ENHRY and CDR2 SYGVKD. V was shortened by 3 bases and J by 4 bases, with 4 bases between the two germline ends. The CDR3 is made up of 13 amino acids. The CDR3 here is CAISEGGANVLTF. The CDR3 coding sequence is TGTGCCATCAGTGAAGGGGGGGCCAACGTCCTGACTTTC.

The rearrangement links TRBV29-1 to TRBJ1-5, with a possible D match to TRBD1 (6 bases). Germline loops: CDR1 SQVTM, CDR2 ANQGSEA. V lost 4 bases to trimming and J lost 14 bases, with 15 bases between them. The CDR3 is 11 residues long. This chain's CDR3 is CSVAGVGYEHF. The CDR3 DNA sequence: TGCAGCGTTGCAGGGGTTGGGTACGAGCATTTT.

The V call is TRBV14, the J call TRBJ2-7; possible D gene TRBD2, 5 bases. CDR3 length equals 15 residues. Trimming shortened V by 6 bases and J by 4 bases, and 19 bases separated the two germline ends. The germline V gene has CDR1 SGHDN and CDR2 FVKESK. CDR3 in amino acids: CASSARADVEYEQYF. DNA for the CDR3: TGTGCCAGCAGTGCCAGAGCGGACGTGGAGTACGAGCAGTACTTC.

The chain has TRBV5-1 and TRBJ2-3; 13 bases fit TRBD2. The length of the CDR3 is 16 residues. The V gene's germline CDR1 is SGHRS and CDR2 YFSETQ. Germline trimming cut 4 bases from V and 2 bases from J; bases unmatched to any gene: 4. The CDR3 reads CASSPGLAGFTDTQYF. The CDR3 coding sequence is TGCGCCAGCAGCCCGGGACTAGCGGGGTTCACAGATACGCAGTATTTT.

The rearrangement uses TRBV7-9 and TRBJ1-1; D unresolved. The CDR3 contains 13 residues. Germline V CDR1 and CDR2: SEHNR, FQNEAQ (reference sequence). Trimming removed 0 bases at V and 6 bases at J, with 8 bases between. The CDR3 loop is CASSLAGWAEAFF. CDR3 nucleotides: TGTGCCAGCAGCTTAGCGGGGTGGGCTGAAGCTTTCTTT.

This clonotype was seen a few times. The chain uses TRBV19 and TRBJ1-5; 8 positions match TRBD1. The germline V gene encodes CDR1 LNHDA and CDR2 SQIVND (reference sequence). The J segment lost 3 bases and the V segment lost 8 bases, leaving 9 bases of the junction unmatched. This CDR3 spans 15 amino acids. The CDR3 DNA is TGTGCCAGTGCTAGAAGGACAGGGCACAATCAGCCCCAGCATTTT. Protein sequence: CASARRTGHNQPQHF.

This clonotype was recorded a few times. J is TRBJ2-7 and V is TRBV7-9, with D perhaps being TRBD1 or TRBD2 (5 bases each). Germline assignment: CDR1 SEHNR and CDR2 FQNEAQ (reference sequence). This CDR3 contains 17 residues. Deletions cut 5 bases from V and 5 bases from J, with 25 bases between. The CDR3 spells CASSRPTTGPLWDEQYF. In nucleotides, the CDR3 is TGTGCCAGCAGCCGACCCACCACGGGACCCCTCTGGGACGAGCAGTACTTC.

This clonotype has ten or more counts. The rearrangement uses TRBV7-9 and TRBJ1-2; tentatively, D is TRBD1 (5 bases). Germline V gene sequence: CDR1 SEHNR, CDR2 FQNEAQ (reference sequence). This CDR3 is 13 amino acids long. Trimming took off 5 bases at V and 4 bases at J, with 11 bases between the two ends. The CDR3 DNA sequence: TGTGCCAGCAGCCCCTCCGGGGGCTATGGCTACACCTTC. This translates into CASSPSGGYGYTF.

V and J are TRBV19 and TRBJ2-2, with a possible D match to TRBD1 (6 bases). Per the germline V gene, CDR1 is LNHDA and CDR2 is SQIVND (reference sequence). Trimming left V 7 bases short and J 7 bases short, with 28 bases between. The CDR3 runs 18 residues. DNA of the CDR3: TGTGCCAGTAAGGTTAGGGCCATAATGACAGGCGACAGCGGGGAGCTGTTTTTT. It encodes CASKVRAIMTGDSGELFF. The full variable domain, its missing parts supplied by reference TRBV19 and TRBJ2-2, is DGGITQSPKYLFRKEGQNVTLSCEQNLNHDAMYWYRQDPGQGLRLIYYSQIVNDFQKGDIAEGYSVSREKKESFPLTVTSAQKNPTAFYLCASKVRAIMTGDSGELFFGEGSRLTVL.

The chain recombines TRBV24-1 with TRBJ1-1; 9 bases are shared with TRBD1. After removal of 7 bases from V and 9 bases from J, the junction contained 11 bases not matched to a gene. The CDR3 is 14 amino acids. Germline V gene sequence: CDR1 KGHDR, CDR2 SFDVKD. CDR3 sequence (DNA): TGTGCCACCAGCGACGCCGGGACAGGGCGAAAAGCTTTCTTT. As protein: CATSDAGTGRKAFF.

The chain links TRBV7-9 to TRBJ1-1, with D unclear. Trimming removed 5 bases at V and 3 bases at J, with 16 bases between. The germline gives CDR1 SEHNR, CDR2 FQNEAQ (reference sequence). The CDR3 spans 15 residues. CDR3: CASSQVNSGHTEAFF. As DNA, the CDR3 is TGTGCCAGCAGCCAAGTTAACAGTGGGCACACTGAAGCTTTCTTT.

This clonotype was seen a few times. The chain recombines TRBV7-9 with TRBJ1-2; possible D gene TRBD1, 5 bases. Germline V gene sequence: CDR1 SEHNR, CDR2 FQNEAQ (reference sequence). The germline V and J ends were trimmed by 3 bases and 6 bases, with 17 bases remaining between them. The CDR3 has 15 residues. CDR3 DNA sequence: TGTGCCAGCAGCTTTGGGACTGCGAAGGACGATGGCTACACCTTC. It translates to CASSFGTAKDDGYTF.

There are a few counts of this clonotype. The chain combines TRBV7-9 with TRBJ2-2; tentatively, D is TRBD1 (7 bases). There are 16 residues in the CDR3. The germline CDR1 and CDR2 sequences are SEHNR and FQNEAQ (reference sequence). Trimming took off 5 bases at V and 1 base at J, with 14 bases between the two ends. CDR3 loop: CASSVIRGENTGELFF. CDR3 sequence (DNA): TGTGCCAGCAGCGTCATCAGGGGGGAGAACACCGGGGAGCTGTTTTTT.

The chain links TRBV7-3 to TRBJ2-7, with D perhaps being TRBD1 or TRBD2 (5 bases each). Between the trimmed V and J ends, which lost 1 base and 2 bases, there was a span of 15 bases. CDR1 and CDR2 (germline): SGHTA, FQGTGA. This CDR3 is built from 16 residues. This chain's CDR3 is CASSLNGGSSAYEQYF. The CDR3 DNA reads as TGTGCCAGCAGCTTAAATGGGGGATCCTCGGCCTACGAGCAGTACTTC.

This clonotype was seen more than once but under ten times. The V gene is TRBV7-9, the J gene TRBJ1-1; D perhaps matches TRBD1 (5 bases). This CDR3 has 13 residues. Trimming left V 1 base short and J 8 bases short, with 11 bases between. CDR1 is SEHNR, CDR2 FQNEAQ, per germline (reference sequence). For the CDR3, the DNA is TGTGCCAGCAGCTTAGAGGGACCTACCGAAGCTTTCTTT. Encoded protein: CASSLEGPTEAFF.

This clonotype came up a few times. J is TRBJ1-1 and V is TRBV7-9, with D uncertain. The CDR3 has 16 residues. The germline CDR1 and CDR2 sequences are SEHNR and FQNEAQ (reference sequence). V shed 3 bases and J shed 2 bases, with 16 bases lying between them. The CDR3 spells CASSFDKGAGNTEAFF. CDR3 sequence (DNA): TGTGCCAGCAGCTTCGACAAAGGTGCCGGAAACACTGAAGCTTTCTTT.

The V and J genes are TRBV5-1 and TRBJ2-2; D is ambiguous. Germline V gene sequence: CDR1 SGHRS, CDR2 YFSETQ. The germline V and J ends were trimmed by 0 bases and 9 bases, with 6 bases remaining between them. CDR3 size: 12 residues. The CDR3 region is CASSLEGRELFF. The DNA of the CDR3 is TGCGCCAGCAGCTTGGAAGGCAGGGAGCTGTTTTTT.

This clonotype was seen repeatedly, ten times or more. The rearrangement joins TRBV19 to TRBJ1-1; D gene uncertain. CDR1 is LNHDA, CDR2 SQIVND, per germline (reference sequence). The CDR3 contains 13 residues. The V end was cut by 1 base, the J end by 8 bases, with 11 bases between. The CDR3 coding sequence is TGTGCCAGTAGTATAGGGGTGGGCAGAGAAGCTTTCTTT. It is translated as CASSIGVGREAFF.

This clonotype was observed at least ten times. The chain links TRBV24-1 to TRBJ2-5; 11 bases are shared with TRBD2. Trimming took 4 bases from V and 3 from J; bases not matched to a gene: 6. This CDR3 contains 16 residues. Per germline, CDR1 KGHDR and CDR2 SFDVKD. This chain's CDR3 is CATSDPGTSGKETQYF. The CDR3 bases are TGTGCCACCAGTGACCCCGGGACTAGCGGTAAAGAGACCCAGTACTTC.

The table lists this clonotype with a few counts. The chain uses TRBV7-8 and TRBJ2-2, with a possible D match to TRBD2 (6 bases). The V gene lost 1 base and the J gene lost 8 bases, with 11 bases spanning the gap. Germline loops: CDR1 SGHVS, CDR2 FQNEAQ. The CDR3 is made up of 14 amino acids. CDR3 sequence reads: CASSLVGTAGELFF. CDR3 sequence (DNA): TGTGCCAGCAGCTTAGTTGGGACTGCGGGGGAGCTGTTTTTT.

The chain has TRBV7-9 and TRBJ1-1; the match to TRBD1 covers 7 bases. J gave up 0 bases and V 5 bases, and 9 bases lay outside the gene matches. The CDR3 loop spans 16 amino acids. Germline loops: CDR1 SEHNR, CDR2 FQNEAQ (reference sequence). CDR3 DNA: TGTGCCAGCAGCCGCGGGGGGACAGTCATGAACACTGAAGCTTTCTTT. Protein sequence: CASSRGGTVMNTEAFF.

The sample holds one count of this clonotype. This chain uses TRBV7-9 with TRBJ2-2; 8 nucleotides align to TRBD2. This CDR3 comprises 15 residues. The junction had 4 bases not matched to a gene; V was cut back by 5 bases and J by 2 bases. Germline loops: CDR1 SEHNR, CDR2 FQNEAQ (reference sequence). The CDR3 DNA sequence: TGTGCCAGCAGCCGCGGGAGGTCAAACACCGGGGAGCTGTTTTTT. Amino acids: CASSRGRSNTGELFF.

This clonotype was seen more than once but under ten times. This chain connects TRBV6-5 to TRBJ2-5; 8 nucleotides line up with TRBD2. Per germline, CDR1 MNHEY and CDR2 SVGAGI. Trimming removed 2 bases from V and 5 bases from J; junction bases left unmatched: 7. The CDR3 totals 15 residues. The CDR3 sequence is CASSYIGTRGETQYF. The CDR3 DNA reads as TGTGCCAGCAGTTACATTGGGACTAGAGGCGAGACCCAGTACTTC.

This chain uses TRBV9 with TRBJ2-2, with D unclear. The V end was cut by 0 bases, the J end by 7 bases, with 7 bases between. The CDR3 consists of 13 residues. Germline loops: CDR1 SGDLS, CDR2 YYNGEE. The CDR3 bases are TGTGCCAGCAGCGTAGCTACGTTCGGGGAGCTGTTTTTT. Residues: CASSVATFGELFF. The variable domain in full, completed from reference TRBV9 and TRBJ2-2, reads DSGVTQTPKHLITATGQRVTLRCSPRSGDLSVYWYQQSLDQGLQFLIQYYNGEERAKGNILERFSAQQFPDLHSELNLSSLELGDSALYFCASSVATFGELFFGEGSRLTVL.

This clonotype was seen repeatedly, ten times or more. In DNA, the CDR3 is TGTGCCACCAGCAGAGAATTCGGTCAGCCCCAGCATTTT. Amino acids: CATSREFGQPQHF. This sequence joins TRBV15 and TRBJ1-5; the D is unclear. The CDR3 totals 13 residues. Germline lookup yields CDR1 LNHNV and CDR2 YYDKDF (reference sequence). Trimming removed 0 bases from V and 6 bases from J, with 6 bases in between.

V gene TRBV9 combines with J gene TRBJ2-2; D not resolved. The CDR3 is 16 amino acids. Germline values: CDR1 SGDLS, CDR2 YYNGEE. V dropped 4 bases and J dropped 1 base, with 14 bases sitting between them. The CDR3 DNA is TGTGCCAGCAGCCCTCCGTACAGCAGGAACACCGGGGAGCTGTTTTTT. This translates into CASSPPYSRNTGELFF.

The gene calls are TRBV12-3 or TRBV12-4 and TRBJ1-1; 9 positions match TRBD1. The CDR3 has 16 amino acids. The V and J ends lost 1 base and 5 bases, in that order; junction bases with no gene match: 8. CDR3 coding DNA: TGTGCCAGCAGTTTAGGGCGTGGACAGGGGAGAACTGAAGCTTTCTTT. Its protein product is CASSLGRGQGRTEAFF.

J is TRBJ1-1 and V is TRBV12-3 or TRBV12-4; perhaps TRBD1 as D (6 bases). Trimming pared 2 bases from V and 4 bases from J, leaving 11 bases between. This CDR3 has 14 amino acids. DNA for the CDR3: TGTGCCAGCAGTTTAACAGGGAGGTTCACTGAAGCTTTCTTT. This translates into CASSLTGRFTEAFF.

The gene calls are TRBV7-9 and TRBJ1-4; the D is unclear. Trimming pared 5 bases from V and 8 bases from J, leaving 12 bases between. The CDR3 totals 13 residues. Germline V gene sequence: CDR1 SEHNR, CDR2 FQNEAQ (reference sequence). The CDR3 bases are TGTGCCAGCAGCGCTAAGCTGGGGGAAAAACTGTTTTTT. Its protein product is CASSAKLGEKLFF.

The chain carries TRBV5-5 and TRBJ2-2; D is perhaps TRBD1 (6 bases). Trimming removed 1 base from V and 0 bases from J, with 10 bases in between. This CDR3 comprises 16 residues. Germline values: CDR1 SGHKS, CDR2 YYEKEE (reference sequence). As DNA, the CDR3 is TGTGCCAGCAGCTTGAGCGACAGGCCGAACACCGGGGAGCTGTTTTTT. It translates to CASSLSDRPNTGELFF.

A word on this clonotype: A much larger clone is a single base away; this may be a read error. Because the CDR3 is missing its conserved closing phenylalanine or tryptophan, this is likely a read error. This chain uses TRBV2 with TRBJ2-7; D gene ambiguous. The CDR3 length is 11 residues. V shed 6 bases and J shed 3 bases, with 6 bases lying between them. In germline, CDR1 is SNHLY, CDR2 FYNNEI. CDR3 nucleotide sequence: TGTGCCAGCAGCGCCGTCTACGAGCAGTACCTC. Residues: CASSAVYEQYL.